This T cell receptor (beta chain) was sequenced for a study of cytomegalovirus exposure and HLA in healthy donors. The protocol was immunoSEQ multiplex PCR, while the TCRdb copy is restricted to in-frame clones and leaves out a portion. This table has roughly 80,000 clones, about nine tenths appearing once. The germline CDR1 and CDR2 sequences are KGHSH and LQKENI. This CDR3 has 14 amino acids. V lost 5 bases to trimming and J lost 1 base; unmatched junction nucleotides: 4. The source of this sequence is a young man in good health and CMV-seronegative. The specimen was PBMCs. V usage is TRBV18 and J usage is TRBJ2-7; 8 nucleotides line up with TRBD1. DNA of the CDR3: TGTGCCAGCTCAACCGGGACAGGTTCCTACGAGCAGTACTTC. It specifies CASSTGTGSYEQYF.